These T cell receptor beta chains were read from a single sample in a study of tumor-infiltrating lymphocytes in primary liver carcinoma. TCRdb called the multiplex PCR reads again in MiXCR, with one record for every CDR3 protein. This table holds approximately 99,000 distinct CDR3 sequences, around two thirds found once. Sequencing input: liver tumor tissue from sampling region 5. The receptors originated from a woman aged 55-75 years with primary liver carcinoma and hepatitis B virus infection. Each CDR3 is given without its conserved first and last residue. Only part of the rows carry a size: once, few, many, or a class if the clone is expanded.

v_gene,abundance,CDR3aa
TRBV4-2,.,ASSQDYRPYEQY
TRBV11-2,.,TSSLQVTGLNTGKLF
TRBV11-2,.,VSSRTEGLAEQH
TRBV11-2,.,ASSLDGPSGLYEQY
TRBV4-1,.,ASSQDFKTGGRNQSQH
TRBV11-2,.,TSSLDRDYGYT
TRBV29-1,.,SGTPGAQWETQY
TRBV6-5,.,ASSFASEDTQY
TRBV28,.,ASSSPSGQHTGDLF
TRBV29-1,.,SVNPELAVVEQF
TRBV21-1,many,ASSKEEGEETGSNEKLF
TRBV20-1,.,SANPRGLYNEQF
TRBV7-9,few,ASSLVRLGDREEGTQY
TRBV4-1,once,ASSQGVWRESDEQF
TRBV11-2,once,ASSFRYAYEEY
TRBV7-9,.,AGSFNTDTQY
TRBV14,.,ASNPRLAGEQY
TRBV11-2,.,ASSLRSGYDSDTQY
TRBV11-1,.,ASSSRRTSGNKNIRY
TRBV5-1,.,ASSSSYQGALSGELF
TRBV28,.,ASSDMGPSGYT
TRBV5-4,.,ASSPPGSGRVYELY
TRBV30,.,AWSRALGLGTGELF
TRBV29-1,.,SVRRGSGEAQY
TRBV4-2,many,ASSQEGTGSRTDTQY